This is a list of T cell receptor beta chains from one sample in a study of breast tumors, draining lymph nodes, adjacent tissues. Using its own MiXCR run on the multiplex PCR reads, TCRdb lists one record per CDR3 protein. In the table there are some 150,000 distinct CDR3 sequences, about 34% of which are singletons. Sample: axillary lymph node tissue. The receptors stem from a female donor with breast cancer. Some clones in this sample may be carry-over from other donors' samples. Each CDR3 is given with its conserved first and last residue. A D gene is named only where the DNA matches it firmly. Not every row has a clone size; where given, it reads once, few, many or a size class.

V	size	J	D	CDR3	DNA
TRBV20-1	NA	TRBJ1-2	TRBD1	CSAAKPGQGGSGYTF	TGCAGTGCTGCGAAACCGGGACAGGGGGGTTCTGGCTACACCTTC
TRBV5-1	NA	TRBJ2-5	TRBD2	CASSGYGGNHETQYF	TGCGCCAGCAGCGGGTACGGGGGGAACCACGAGACCCAGTACTTC
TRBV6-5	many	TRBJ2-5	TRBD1	CASSYADRGVGETQYF	TGTGCCAGCAGTTACGCCGACAGGGGGGTGGGAGAGACCCAGTACTTC
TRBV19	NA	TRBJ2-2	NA	CASSFSQGGGELFF	TGTGCCAGTAGTTTCAGCCAGGGGGGCGGGGAGCTGTTTTTT
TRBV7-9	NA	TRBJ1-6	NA	CASSSNGRGSPLHF	TGTGCCAGCAGCTCAAACGGCAGGGGATCGCCCCTCCACTTT
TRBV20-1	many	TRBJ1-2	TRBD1	CSARLFVIGDSYGYTF	TGCAGTGCTAGGCTTTTCGTCATTGGGGACAGTTACGGCTACACCTTC
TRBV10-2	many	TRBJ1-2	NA	CASSEQRAGRSHYGYTF	TGCGCCAGCAGTGAACAAAGGGCGGGGCGGTCGCACTATGGCTACACCTTC
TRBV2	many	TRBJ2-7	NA	CASNGRLYEQYF	TGTGCCAGCAATGGCAGGCTCTACGAGCAGTACTTC
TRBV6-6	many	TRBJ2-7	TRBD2	CASSYPSGRGTYEQYF	TGTGCCAGCAGTTACCCTAGCGGGAGGGGAACCTACGAGCAGTACTTC
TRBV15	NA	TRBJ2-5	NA	CAASAHGPRQETQYF	TGCGCCGCCAGCGCTCACGGACCCCGACAAGAGACCCAGTACTTC
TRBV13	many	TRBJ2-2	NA	CASSPPGHLSTGELFF	TGTGCCAGCAGCCCCCCCGGACACCTTTCCACCGGGGAGCTGTTTTTT
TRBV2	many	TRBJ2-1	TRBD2	CASSVGQAGGRSGEQFF	TGTGCCAGCAGTGTGGGACAAGCGGGGGGGCGGTCGGGTGAGCAGTTCTTC
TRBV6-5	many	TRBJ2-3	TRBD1	CASSPQGAKATDTQYF	TGTGCCAGCAGTCCACAGGGGGCAAAAGCGACAGATACGCAGTATTTT
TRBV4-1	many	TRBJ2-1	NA	CASSQDFGEQFF	TGCGCCAGCAGCCAAGATTTCGGTGAGCAGTTCTTC
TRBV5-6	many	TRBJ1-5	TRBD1	CASSVLGQRNQPQHF	TGTGCCAGCAGCGTATTGGGACAGCGAAATCAGCCCCAGCATTTT
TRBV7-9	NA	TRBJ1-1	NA	CASSLQGQHTEAFF	TGTGCCAGCAGCTTACAAGGACAACACACTGAAGCTTTCTTT
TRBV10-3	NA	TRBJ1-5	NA	CAISDRREGTYDQPQHF	TGTGCCATCAGTGACCGCAGGGAAGGGACATATGACCAGCCCCAGCATTTT
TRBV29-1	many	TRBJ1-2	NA	CSDRGGGIAGGYTF	TGCAGCGACCGCGGGGGGGGAATTGCTGGGGGCTACACCTTC
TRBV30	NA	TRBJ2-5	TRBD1	CAWSVDAGTGGYSEETQYF	TGTGCCTGGAGTGTAGATGCCGGGACAGGGGGCTATTCAGAAGAGACCCAGTACTTC
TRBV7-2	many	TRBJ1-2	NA	CASSLGGAYGYTF	TGTGCCAGCAGCTTGGGGGGCGCCTATGGCTACACCTTC
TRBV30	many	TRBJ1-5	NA	CAWSVRRGNQPQHF	TGTGCCTGGAGTGTACGGCGGGGAAATCAGCCCCAGCATTTT
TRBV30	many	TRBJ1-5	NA	CAWSVWDGAGRYSNQPQHF	TGTGCCTGGAGTGTATGGGATGGGGCAGGCCGCTATAGCAATCAGCCCCAGCATTTT
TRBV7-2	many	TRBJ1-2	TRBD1	CASSSGLRTGYGYPF	TGTGCCAGCAGCTCGGGCCTCAGGACAGGGTATGGCTACCCCTTC
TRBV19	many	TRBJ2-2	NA	CASSIPRTGNTGELFF	TGTGCCAGTAGTATCCCAAGGACCGGGAACACCGGGGAGCTGTTTTTT
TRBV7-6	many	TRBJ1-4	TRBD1	CASSLATGGGGLFF	TGTGCCAGCAGCTTAGCGACAGGGGGAGGTGGACTGTTTTTT
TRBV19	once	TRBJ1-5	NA	CASSIWGGTNQPQHF	TGTGCCAGTAGTATTTGGGGCGGTACCAATCAGCCCCAGCATTTT
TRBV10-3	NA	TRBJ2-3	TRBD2	CAISEYKRGGTDTQYF	TGTGCCATCAGTGAGTACAAGCGGGGCGGCACAGATACGCAGTATTTT
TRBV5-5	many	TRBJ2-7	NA	CASSLGTTRARAEQYF	TGTGCCAGCAGCTTGGGGACTACCCGAGCCCGAGCCGAGCAGTACTTC
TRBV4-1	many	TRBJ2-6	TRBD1	CASSLPPGTGSGANVLTF	TGCGCCAGCAGCCTCCCCCCCGGGACAGGGAGTGGGGCCAACGTCCTGACTTTC